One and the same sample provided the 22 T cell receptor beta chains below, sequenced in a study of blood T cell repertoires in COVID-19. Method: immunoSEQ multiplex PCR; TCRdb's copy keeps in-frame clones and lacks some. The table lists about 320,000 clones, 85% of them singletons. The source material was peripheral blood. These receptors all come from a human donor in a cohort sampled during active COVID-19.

CDR3 region: CAFSRGLTEAFF. DNA for the CDR3: TGTGCCTTTAGCAGGGGGCTAACTGAAGCTTTCTTT. The rearrangement links TRBV30 to TRBJ1-1, with 8 bases identical to TRBD1. CDR3 size: 12 residues. Germline CDR1 and CDR2: GTSNPN and SVGIG (reference sequence). V was clipped by 7 bases and J by 5 bases; unmatched bases: 6. The full variable domain, in which reference TRBV30 and TRBJ1-1 provide the parts outside the CDR3, is SQTIHQWPATLVQPVGSPLSLECTVEGTSNPNLYWYRQAAGRGLQLLFYSVGIGQISSEVPQNLSASRPQDRQFILSSKKLLLSDSGFYLCAFSRGLTEAFFGQGTRLTVV.

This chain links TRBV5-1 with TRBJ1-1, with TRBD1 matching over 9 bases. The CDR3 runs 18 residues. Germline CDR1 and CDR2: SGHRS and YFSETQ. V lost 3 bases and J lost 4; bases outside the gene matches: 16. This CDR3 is CASSWVPGQGAGTTEAFF. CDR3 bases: TGCGCCAGCAGCTGGGTTCCGGGACAGGGAGCGGGTACCACTGAAGCTTTCTTT.

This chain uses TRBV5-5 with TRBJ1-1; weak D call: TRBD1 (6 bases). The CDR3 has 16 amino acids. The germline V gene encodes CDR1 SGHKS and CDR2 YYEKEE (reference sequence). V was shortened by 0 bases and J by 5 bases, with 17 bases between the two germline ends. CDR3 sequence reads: CASSLVSGDLRTEAFF. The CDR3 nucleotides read TGTGCCAGCAGCTTGGTATCAGGGGACCTGAGGACTGAAGCTTTCTTT.

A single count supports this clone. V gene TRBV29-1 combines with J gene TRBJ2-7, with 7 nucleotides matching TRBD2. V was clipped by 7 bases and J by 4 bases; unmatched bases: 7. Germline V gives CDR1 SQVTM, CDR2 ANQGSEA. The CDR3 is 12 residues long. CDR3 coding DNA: TGCAGCGCCTTAGCGGGTGGTTACGAGCAGTACTTC. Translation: CSALAGGYEQYF.

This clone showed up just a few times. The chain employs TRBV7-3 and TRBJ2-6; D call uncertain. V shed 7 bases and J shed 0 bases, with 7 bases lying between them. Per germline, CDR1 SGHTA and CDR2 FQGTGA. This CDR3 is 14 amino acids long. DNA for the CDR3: TGTGCCAGCAAACAGAACTCTGGGGCCAACGTCCTGACTTTC. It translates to CASKQNSGANVLTF.

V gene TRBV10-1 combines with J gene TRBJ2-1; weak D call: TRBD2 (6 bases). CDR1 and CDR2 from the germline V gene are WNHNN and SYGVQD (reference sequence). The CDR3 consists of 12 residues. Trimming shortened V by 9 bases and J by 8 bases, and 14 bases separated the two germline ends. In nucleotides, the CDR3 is TGCGCCAGGGGGCTGGAGGGAGATGAGCAGTTCTTC. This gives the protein CARGLEGDEQFF.

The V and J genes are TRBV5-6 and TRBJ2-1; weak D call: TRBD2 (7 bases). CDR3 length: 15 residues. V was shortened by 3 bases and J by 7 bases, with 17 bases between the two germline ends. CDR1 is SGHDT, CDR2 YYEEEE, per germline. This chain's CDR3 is CASSSIGGAGNEQFF. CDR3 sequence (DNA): TGTGCCAGCAGCTCCATAGGGGGGGCGGGTAATGAGCAGTTCTTC.

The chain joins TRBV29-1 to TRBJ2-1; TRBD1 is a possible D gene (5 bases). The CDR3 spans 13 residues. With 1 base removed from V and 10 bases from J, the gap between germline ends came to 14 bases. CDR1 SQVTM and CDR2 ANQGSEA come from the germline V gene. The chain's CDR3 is CSVEGQGFTEQFF. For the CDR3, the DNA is TGCAGCGTTGAAGGGCAGGGATTTACCGAGCAGTTCTTC.

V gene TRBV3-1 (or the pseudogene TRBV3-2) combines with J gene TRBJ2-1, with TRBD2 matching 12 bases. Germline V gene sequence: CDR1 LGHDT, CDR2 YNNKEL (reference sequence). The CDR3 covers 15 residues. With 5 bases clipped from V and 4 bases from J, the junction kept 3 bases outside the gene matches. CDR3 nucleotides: TGTGCCAGCAGCTCTAGCGGGGGGGATTACAATGAGCAGTTCTTC. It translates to CASSSSGGDYNEQFF.

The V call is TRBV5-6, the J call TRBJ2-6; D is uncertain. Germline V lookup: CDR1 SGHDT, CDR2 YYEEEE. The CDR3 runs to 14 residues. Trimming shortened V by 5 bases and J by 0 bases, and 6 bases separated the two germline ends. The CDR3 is CASRVSSGANVLTF. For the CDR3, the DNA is TGTGCCAGCAGGGTGAGCTCTGGGGCCAACGTCCTGACTTTC.

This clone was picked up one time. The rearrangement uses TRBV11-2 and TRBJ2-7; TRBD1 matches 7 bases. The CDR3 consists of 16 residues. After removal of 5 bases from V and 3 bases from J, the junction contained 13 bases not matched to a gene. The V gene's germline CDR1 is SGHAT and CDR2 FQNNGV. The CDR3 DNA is TGTGCCAGCAGCATTATAGAGAGGGACAGCCTCTACGAGCAGTACTTC. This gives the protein CASSIIERDSLYEQYF.

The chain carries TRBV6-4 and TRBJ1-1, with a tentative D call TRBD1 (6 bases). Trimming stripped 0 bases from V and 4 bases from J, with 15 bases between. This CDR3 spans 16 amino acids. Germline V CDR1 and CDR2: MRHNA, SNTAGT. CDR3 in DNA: TGTGCCAGCAGTGACTCAGGGAAAAGAGGGGGCACTGAAGCTTTCTTT. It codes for CASSDSGKRGGTEAFF.

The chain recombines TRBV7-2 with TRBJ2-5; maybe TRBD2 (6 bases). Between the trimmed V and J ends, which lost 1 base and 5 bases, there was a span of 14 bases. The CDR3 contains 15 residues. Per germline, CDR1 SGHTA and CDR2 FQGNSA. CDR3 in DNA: TGTGCCAGCAGCTTAGAGCTCGGCGGGATTGAGACCCAGTACTTC. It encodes CASSLELGGIETQYF.

The CDR3 DNA sequence: TGCGCCAGCAGCTTGGGCGGGGGGCAAGATACGCAGTATTTT. This translates into CASSLGGGQDTQYF. The V call is TRBV5-1, the J call TRBJ2-3; 8 nucleotides line up with TRBD2. The CDR3 has 14 residues. CDR1 is SGHRS and CDR2 is YFSETQ in the germline V gene. Losses at the gene ends were 0 bases for V and 5 bases for J; bases not matched to a gene: 2.

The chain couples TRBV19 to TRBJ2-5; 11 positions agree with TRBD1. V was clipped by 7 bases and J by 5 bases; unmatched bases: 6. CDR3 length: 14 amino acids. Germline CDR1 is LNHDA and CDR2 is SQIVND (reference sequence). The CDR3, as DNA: TGTGCCAGTAAACGGACAGGGGGCTCGGAGACCCAGTACTTC. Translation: CASKRTGGSETQYF.

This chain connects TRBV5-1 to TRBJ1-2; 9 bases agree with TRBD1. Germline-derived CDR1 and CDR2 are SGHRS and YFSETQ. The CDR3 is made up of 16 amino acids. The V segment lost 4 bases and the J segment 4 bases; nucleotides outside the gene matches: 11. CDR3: CASSRGQGRSIYGYTF. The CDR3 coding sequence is TGCGCCAGCAGCCGGGGACAGGGCCGCTCCATCTATGGCTACACCTTC.

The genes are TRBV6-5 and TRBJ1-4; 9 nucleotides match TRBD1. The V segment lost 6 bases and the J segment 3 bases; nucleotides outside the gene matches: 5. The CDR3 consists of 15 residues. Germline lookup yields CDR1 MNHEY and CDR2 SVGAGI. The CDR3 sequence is CASRRDRAPNEKLFF. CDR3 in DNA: TGTGCCAGCAGGCGGGACAGGGCACCTAATGAAAAACTGTTTTTT.

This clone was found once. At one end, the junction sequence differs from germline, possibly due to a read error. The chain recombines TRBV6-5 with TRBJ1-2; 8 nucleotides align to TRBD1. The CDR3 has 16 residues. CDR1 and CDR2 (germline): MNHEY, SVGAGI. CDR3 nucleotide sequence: TGTGCCAGCAGTTCGCCGGCGGGACAGGAAACCTATGGCTGCACCTTC. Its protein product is CASSSPAGQETYGCTF.

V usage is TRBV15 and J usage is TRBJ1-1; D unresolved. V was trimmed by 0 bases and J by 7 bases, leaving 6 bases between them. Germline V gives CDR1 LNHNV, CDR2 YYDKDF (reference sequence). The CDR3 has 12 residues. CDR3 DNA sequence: TGTGCCACCAGCAGAGATTACAGTGAAGCTTTCTTT. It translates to CATSRDYSEAFF.

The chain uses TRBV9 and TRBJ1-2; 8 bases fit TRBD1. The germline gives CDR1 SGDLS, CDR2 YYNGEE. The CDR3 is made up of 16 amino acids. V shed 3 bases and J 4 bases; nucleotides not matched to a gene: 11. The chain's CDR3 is CASSANRDRTLYGYTF. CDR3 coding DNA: TGTGCCAGCAGCGCAAATCGGGACAGGACTCTCTATGGCTACACCTTC.

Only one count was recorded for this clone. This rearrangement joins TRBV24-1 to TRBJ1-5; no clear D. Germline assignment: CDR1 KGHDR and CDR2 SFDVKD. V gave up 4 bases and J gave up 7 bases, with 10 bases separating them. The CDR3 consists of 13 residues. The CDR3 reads CATSERDGQPQHF. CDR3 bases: TGTGCCACCAGTGAGAGGGATGGCCAGCCCCAGCATTTT.

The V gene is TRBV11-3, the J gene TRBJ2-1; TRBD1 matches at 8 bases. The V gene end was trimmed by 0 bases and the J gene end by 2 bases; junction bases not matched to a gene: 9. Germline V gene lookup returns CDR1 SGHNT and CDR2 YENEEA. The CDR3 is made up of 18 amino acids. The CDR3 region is CASSLEGTGLGPYNEQFF. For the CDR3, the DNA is TGTGCCAGCAGCTTAGAAGGGACAGGTTTGGGACCCTACAATGAGCAGTTCTTC.